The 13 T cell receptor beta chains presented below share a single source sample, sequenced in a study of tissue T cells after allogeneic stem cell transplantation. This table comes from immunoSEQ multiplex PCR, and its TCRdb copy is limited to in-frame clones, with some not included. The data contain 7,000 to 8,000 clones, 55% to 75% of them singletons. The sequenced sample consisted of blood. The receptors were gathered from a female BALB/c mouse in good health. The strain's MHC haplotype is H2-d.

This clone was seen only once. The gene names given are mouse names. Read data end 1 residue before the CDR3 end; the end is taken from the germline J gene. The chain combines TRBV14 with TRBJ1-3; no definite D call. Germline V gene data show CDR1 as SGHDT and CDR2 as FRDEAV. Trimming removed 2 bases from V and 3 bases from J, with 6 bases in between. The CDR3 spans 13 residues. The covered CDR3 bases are TGTGCCAGCAGTTTTGGGGATGGAAATACGCTCTAT. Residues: CASSFGDGNTLY. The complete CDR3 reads CASSFGDGNTLYF.

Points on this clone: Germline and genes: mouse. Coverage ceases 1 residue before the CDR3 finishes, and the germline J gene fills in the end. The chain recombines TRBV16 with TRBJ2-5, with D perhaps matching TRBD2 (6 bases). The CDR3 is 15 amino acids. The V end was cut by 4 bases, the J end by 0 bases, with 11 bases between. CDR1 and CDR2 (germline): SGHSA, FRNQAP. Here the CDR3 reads CASSSQTGNQDTQYF. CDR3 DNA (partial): TGTGCAAGCAGCTCCCAGACTGGTAACCAAGACACCCAGTAC.

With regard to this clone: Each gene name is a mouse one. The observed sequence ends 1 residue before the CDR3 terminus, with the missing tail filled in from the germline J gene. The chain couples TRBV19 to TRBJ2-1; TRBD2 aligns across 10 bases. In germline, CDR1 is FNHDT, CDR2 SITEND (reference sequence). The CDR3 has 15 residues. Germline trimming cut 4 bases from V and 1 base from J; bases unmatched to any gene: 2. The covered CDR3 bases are TGTGCCAGCAGTTCGGGACTGGGGAACTATGCTGAGCAGTTC. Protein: CASSSGLGNYAEQF. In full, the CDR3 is CASSSGLGNYAEQFF. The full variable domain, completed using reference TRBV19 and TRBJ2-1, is GGIITQTPKFLIGQEGQKLTLKCQQNFNHDTMYWYRQDSGKGLRLIYYSITENDLQKGDLSEGYDASREKKSSFSLTVTSAQKNEMAVFLCASSSGLGNYAEQFFGPGTRLTVL.

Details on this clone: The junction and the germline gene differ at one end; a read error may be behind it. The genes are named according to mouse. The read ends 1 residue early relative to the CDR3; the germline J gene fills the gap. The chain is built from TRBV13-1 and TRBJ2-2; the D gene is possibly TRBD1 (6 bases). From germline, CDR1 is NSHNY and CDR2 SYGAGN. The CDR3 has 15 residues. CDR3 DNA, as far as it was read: TGTGCCAGCGGTGACGCCGGGACATTCACCGGGCAGCTCTAC. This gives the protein CASGDAGTFTGQLY. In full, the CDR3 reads CASGDAGTFTGQLYF.

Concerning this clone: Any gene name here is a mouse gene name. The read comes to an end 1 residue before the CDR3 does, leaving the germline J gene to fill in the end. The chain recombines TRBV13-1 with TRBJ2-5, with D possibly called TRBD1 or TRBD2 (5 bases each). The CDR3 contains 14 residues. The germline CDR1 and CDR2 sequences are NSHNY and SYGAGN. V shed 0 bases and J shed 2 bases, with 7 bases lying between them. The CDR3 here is CASSDDGAQDTQYF. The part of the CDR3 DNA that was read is TGTGCCAGCAGTGATGATGGGGCCCAAGACACCCAGTAC.

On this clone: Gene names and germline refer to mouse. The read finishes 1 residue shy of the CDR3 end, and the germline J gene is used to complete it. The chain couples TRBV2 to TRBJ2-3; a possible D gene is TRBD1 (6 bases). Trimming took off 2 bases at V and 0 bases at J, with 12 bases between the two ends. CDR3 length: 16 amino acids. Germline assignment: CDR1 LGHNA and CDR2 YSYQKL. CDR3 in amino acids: CASSQPGTTSAETLYF. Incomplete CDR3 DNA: TGTGCCAGCAGCCAACCAGGGACAACAAGTGCAGAAACGCTGTAT.

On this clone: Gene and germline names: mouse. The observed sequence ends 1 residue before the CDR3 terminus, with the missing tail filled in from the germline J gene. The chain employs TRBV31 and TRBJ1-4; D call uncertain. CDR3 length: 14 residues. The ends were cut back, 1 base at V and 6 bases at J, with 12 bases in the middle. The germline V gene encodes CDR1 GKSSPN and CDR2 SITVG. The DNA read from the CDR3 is TGTGCCTGGAGTCCTGGACTCGGGGACGAAAGATTATTT. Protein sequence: CAWSPGLGDERLF. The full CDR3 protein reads CAWSPGLGDERLFF.

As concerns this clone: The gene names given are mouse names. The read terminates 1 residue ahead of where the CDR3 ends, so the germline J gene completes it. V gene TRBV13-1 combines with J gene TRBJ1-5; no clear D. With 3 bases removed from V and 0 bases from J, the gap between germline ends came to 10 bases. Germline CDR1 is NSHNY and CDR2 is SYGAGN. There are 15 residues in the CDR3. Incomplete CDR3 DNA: TGTGCCAGCAGTGCCAGGAGATATAACAACCAGGCTCCGCTT. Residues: CASSARRYNNQAPL. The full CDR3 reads CASSARRYNNQAPLF. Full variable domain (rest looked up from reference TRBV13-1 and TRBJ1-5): EAAVTQSPRNKVTVTGGNVTLSCRQTNSHNYMYWYRQDTGHGLRLIHYSYGAGNLRIGDVPDGYKATRTTQEDFFLLLELASPSQTSLYFCASSARRYNNQAPLFGEGTRLSVL.

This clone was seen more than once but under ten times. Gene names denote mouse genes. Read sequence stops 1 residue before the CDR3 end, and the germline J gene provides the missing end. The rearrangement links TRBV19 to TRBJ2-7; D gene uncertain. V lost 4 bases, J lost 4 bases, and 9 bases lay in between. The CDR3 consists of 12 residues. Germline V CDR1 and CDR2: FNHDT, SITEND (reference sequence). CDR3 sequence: CASSRVIYEQYF. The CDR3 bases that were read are TGTGCCAGCAGTCGGGTGATATATGAACAGTAC. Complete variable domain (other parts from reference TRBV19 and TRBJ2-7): GGIITQTPKFLIGQEGQKLTLKCQQNFNHDTMYWYRQDSGKGLRLIYYSITENDLQKGDLSEGYDASREKKSSFSLTVTSAQKNEMAVFLCASSRVIYEQYFGPGTRLTVL.

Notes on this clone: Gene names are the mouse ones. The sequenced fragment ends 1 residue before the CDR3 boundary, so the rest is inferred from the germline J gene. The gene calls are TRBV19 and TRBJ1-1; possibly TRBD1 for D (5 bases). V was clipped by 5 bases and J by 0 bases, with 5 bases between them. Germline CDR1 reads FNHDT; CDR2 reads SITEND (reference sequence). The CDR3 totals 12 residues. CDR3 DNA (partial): TGTGCCAGCAGACAGGCAAACACAGAAGTCTTC. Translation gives CASRQANTEVF. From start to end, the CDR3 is CASRQANTEVFF. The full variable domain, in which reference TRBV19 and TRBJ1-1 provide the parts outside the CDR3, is GGIITQTPKFLIGQEGQKLTLKCQQNFNHDTMYWYRQDSGKGLRLIYYSITENDLQKGDLSEGYDASREKKSSFSLTVTSAQKNEMAVFLCASRQANTEVFFGKGTRLTVV.

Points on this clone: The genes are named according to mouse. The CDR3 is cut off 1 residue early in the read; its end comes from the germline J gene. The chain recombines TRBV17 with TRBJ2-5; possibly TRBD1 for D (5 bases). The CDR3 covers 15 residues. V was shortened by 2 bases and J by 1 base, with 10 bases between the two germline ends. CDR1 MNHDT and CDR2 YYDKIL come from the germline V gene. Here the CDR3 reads CASSRSRGYQDTQYF. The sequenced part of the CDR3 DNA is TGTGCTAGCAGTAGATCGAGGGGATACCAAGACACCCAGTAC.

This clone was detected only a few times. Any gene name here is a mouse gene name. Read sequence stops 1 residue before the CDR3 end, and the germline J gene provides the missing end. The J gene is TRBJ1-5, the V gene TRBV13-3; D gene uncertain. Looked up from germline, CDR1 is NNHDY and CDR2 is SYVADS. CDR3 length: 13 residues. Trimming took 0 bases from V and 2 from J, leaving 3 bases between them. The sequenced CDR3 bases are TGTGCCAGCAGTGATGACCACAACCAGGCTCCGCTT. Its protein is CASSDDHNQAPL. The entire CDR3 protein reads CASSDDHNQAPLF.

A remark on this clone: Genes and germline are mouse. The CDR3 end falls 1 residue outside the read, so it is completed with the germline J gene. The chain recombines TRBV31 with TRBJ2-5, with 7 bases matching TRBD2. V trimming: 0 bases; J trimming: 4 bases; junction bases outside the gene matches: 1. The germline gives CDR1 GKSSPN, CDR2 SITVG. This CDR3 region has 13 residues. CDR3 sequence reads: CAWSLTGEDTQYF. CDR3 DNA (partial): TGTGCCTGGAGTCTCACTGGGGAAGACACCCAGTAC.